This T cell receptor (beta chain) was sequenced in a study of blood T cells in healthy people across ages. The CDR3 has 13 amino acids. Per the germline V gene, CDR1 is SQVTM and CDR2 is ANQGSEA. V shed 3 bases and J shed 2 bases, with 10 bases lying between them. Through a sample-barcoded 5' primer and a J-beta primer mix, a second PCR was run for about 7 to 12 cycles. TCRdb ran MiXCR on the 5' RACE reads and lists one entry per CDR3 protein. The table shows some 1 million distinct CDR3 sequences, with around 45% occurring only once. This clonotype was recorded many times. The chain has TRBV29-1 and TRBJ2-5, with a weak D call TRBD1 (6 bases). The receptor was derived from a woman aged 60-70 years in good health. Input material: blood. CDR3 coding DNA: TGCAGCGTTGAGACAGGCCAACAAGAGACCCAGTACTTC. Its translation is CSVETGQQETQYF.